Listed below are T cell receptor beta chains from one sample, sequenced in a study of shared clonotypes between healthy human individuals. Sequenced by immunoSEQ multiplex PCR; TCRdb stores in-frame clones only, minus some. This table holds about half a million clones, 81% found once. Sequences were obtained from PBMCs. All receptors come from a woman in her 40s in good health. Some clones in this sample may be carry-over from other donors' samples. The CDR3 runs from the conserved cysteine through the conserved F or W. A D gene is named only where the DNA matches it firmly. The size entry is marked missing in some rows and otherwise reads once, few, many or a size class.

V: TRBV5-4; size: few; J: TRBJ1-5; D: NA; DNA: TGTGCCAGAAGCTTGGCGCAAAATCAGCCCCAGCATTTT; CDR3: CARSLAQNQPQHF
V: TRBV9; size: NA; J: TRBJ2-3; D: NA; DNA: TGTGCCAGCAGCGTAAGGGAGAACACAGATACGCAGTATTTT; CDR3: CASSVRENTDTQYF
V: TRBV28; size: few; J: TRBJ2-2; D: TRBD2; DNA: TGTGCCAGCGGAATTAGCGGGAGGGCCTCCGGGGAGCTGTTTTTT; CDR3: CASGISGRASGELFF
V: TRBV27; size: NA; J: TRBJ2-7; D: NA; DNA: TGTGCCAGCAGTTGGGGGATAGGGGCCTACGAGCAGTACTTC; CDR3: CASSWGIGAYEQYF
V: TRBV19; size: NA; J: TRBJ2-1; D: NA; DNA: TGTGCCAGTACTTCGACCCCATTTACCTACAATGAGCAGTTCTTC; CDR3: CASTSTPFTYNEQFF
V: TRBV6-1; size: NA; J: TRBJ1-2; D: NA; DNA: TGTGCCAGCAGTGCCGGGGAGGGGAGTTACACCTTC; CDR3: CASSAGEGSYTF
V: TRBV11-2; size: NA; J: TRBJ2-7; D: NA; DNA: TGTGCCAGCAGCCCACAGGTGGCCACGGGCGAGCAGTACTTC; CDR3: CASSPQVATGEQYF
V: TRBV9; size: NA; J: TRBJ1-1; D: NA; DNA: TGTGCCAGCAGCCCCCGGGGCGGGCGTGTCGCTGAAGCTTTCTTT; CDR3: CASSPRGGRVAEAFF
V: TRBV5-1; size: NA; J: TRBJ2-2; D: TRBD1; DNA: TGCGCCAGCAGCGAACAGGGGTTTCACACCGGGGAGCTGTTTTTT; CDR3: CASSEQGFHTGELFF
V: TRBV5-1; size: NA; J: TRBJ2-5; D: TRBD2; DNA: TGCGCCAGCAGCCCTCCAATACTAGCGGGACGTGATAACGCTGAGACCCAGTACTTC; CDR3: CASSPPILAGRDNAETQYF
V: TRBV27; size: NA; J: TRBJ2-7; D: NA; DNA: TGTGCCAGCAGTTTAACCCCGACAGGCCCATCGGGTGACGAGCAGTACTTC; CDR3: CASSLTPTGPSGDEQYF
V: TRBV28; size: NA; J: TRBJ1-5; D: NA; DNA: TGTGCCAGCAGTTTATGGCAGGTGAATCAGCCCCAGCATTTT; CDR3: CASSLWQVNQPQHF
V: TRBV19; size: once; J: TRBJ2-7; D: NA; DNA: TGTGCCAGTAGTATGCGTGGGGGGTCCTACGAGCAGTACTTC; CDR3: CASSMRGGSYEQYF
V: TRBV4-2; size: NA; J: TRBJ1-2; D: TRBD1; DNA: TGTGCCAGCAGCCAGCCAGACAGGGGCTTGGACTATGGCTACACCTTC; CDR3: CASSQPDRGLDYGYTF
V: TRBV2; size: NA; J: TRBJ2-1; D: TRBD2; DNA: TGTGCCATCGGGACTAGCGTCCATGAGCAGTTCTTC; CDR3: CAIGTSVHEQFF
V: TRBV5-4; size: NA; J: TRBJ2-7; D: NA; DNA: TGTGCCACTGGACGGGGTAGCTCCTACGAGCAGTACTTC; CDR3: CATGRGSSYEQYF
V: TRBV7-9; size: few; J: TRBJ2-5; D: NA; DNA: TGTGCCAGCAGCCCCCAAGAGACCCAGTACTTC; CDR3: CASSPQETQYF
V: TRBV9; size: NA; J: TRBJ1-3; D: NA; DNA: TGTGCCAGCAGCGTCACATCCAACGGAAACACCATATATTTT; CDR3: CASSVTSNGNTIYF
V: TRBV12-5; size: NA; J: TRBJ2-5; D: TRBD2; DNA: TGTGCTAGTGGTCCAAGGGGCTCCTCACTAGCGGGAGTAACCCAAGAGACCCAGTACTTC; CDR3: CASGPRGSSLAGVTQETQYF
V: TRBV14; size: NA; J: TRBJ1-1; D: NA; DNA: TGTGCCAGCAGCCAAGCGACAGGCTCCTCTGAAGCTTTCTTT; CDR3: CASSQATGSSEAFF
V: TRBV2; size: NA; J: TRBJ2-1; D: NA; DNA: TGTGCCAGCACTCTTATGGGAGTGTCGTTCTTC; CDR3: CASTLMGVSFF
V: TRBV5-1; size: NA; J: TRBJ1-2; D: TRBD1; DNA: TGCGCCAGCAGCTTATGGACAGGGTCTAACTATGGCTACACCTTC; CDR3: CASSLWTGSNYGYTF
V: TRBV30; size: NA; J: TRBJ1-1; D: NA; DNA: TGTGCCTTCAACACTGAAGCTTTCTTT; CDR3: CAFNTEAFF
V: TRBV14; size: NA; J: TRBJ2-5; D: NA; DNA: TGTGCCAGCAGTCCCCTTCTAGGAGAGACCCAGTACTTC; CDR3: CASSPLLGETQYF
V: TRBV4-2; size: NA; J: TRBJ2-1; D: NA; DNA: TGTGCCAGCAGCCAACCCAATGAGCAGTTCTTC; CDR3: CASSQPNEQFF
V: TRBV7-8; size: many; J: TRBJ2-7; D: NA; DNA: TGTGCCAGCAGTTTCCTCCGCTACTCACCCTACGAGCAGTACTTC; CDR3: CASSFLRYSPYEQYF
V: TRBV2; size: NA; J: TRBJ2-1; D: TRBD2; DNA: TGTGCCAGCAGTGAAAGACTAGCGGGAGTTGAGCAGTTCTTC; CDR3: CASSERLAGVEQFF
V: TRBV7-2; size: NA; J: TRBJ2-2; D: NA; DNA: TGTGCCAGCAGCTTAGGGGGGAGTAACACCGGGGAGCTGTTTTTT; CDR3: CASSLGGSNTGELFF
V: TRBV11-2; size: NA; J: TRBJ1-1; D: TRBD1; DNA: TGTGCCAGCAGCTCAGACAGGGAGATCACTGAAGCTTTCTTT; CDR3: CASSSDREITEAFF
V: TRBV9; size: NA; J: TRBJ1-1; D: NA; DNA: TGTGCCAGCAGCGTAACCAGGAACACTGAAGCTTTCTTT; CDR3: CASSVTRNTEAFF
V: TRBV15; size: once; J: TRBJ2-3; D: TRBD2; DNA: TGTGCCACCAGCAGAAATCTATGGCGGGAGAACACAGATACGCAGTGTTTT; CDR3: CATSRNLWRENTDTQCF
V: TRBV30; size: NA; J: TRBJ1-1; D: NA; DNA: TGTGCCTGGAGTGTCGGCGGAACAGTCTACACTGAAGCTTTCTTT; CDR3: CAWSVGGTVYTEAFF
V: TRBV5-1; size: NA; J: TRBJ1-5; D: NA; DNA: TGCGCCAGCAGGGTTTCTTGGAGTGGCAATCAGCCCCAGCATTTT; CDR3: CASRVSWSGNQPQHF
V: TRBV18; size: NA; J: TRBJ1-5; D: NA; DNA: TGTGCCAGCTCACTAAACGGGGGGGCCCAGCCCCAGCATTTT; CDR3: CASSLNGGAQPQHF
V: TRBV10-2; size: NA; J: TRBJ2-2; D: NA; DNA: TGCGCCAGCAGTGAGACACAGGGTTCCAGGCTTATTAACACCGGGGAGCTGTTTTTT; CDR3: CASSETQGSRLINTGELFF
V: TRBV19; size: NA; J: TRBJ1-1; D: TRBD1; DNA: TGTGCCAGTAGGGGGTCAAAGACAGGGGACACTGAAGCTTTCTTT; CDR3: CASRGSKTGDTEAFF
V: TRBV5-1; size: NA; J: TRBJ2-2; D: NA; DNA: TGCGCCAGCTCCCGGACGGCTGCGAACACCGGGGAGCTGTTTTTT; CDR3: CASSRTAANTGELFF
V: TRBV28; size: once; J: TRBJ2-3; D: TRBD2; DNA: TGTGCCAGCAGTTGGGCTAGCGGGACTAGCACAGATACGCAGTATTTT; CDR3: CASSWASGTSTDTQYF
V: TRBV7-2; size: NA; J: TRBJ2-1; D: NA; DNA: TGTGCCAGCAGCTTGGAGAGCTCCTACAATGAGCAGTTCTTC; CDR3: CASSLESSYNEQFF
V: TRBV20-1; size: NA; J: TRBJ2-1; D: NA; DNA: TGCAGTGCTAGAGATTGGGCTGAGCAGTTCTTC; CDR3: CSARDWAEQFF
V: TRBV27; size: once; J: TRBJ2-7; D: TRBD2; DNA: TGTGCCAGCAGTTCAGGACTAGCGGGAGTGTTTGGGCAGTACTTC; CDR3: CASSSGLAGVFGQYF
V: TRBV18; size: many; J: TRBJ2-7; D: TRBD2; DNA: TGTGCCAGCTCACCGTGGGCTAGCGGTGATTACGAGCAGTACTTC; CDR3: CASSPWASGDYEQYF
V: TRBV6-6; size: NA; J: TRBJ2-4; D: TRBD2; DNA: TGTGCCAGCAGTTACCCCCAACTAGCGGGAAGGAACATTCAGTACTTC; CDR3: CASSYPQLAGRNIQYF
V: TRBV14; size: NA; J: TRBJ1-2; D: NA; DNA: TGTGCCAGCAGCCAAGACTGGGGTAACTATGGCTACACCTTC; CDR3: CASSQDWGNYGYTF
V: TRBV6-6; size: NA; J: TRBJ2-7; D: NA; DNA: TGTGCCAGCACGATTCGACCGGGCGGGAAGGAGCAGTACTTC; CDR3: CASTIRPGGKEQYF
V: TRBV11-3; size: NA; J: TRBJ2-1; D: TRBD2; DNA: TGTGCCAGCAGCCCCAGCGGGATGAACAATGAGCAGTTCTTC; CDR3: CASSPSGMNNEQFF
V: TRBV28; size: few; J: TRBJ2-2; D: TRBD1; DNA: TGTGCCAGCAGTTTGGACAGGGGAACCGGGGAGCTGTTTTTT; CDR3: CASSLDRGTGELFF
V: TRBV15; size: once; J: TRBJ2-4; D: NA; DNA: TGTGCCACCAGCACCGAAGGGGTTTTGGGGACGCCGATTCAGTACTTC; CDR3: CATSTEGVLGTPIQYF
V: TRBV19; size: many; J: TRBJ1-5; D: TRBD1; DNA: TGTGCCAGTAGTACACAGGGGGCCCATCAGCCCCAGCATTTT; CDR3: CASSTQGAHQPQHF
V: TRBV11-2; size: NA; J: TRBJ2-7; D: NA; DNA: TGTGCCAGCAGCTTAGGGCGGGCCGGGGAGCAGTACTTC; CDR3: CASSLGRAGEQYF
V: TRBV7-2; size: NA; J: TRBJ2-2; D: TRBD2; DNA: TGTGCCAGCAGCTTACTGGGACTAGGATCGGCCGGGGAGCTGTTTTTT; CDR3: CASSLLGLGSAGELFF
V: TRBV18; size: NA; J: TRBJ2-3; D: NA; DNA: TGTGCCAGCTCACCAATCCCGGGGACAGATACGCAGTATTTT; CDR3: CASSPIPGTDTQYF